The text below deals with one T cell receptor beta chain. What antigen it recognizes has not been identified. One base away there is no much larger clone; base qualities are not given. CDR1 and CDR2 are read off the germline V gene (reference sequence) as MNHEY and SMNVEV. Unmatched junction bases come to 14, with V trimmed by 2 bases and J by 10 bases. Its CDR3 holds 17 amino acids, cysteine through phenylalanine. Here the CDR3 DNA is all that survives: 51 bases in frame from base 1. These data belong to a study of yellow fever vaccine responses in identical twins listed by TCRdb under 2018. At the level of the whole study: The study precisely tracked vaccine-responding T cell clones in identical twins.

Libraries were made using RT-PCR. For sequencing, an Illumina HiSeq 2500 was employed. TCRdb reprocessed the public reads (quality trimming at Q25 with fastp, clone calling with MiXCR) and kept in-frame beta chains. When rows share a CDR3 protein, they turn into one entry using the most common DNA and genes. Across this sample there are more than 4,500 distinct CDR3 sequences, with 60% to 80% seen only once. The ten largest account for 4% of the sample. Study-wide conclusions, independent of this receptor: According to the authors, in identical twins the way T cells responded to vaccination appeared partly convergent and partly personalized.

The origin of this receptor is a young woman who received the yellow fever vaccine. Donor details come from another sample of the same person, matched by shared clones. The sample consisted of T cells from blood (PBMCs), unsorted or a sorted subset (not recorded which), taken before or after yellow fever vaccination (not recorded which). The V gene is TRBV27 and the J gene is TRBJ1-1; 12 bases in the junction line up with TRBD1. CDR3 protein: CASSLQFPGQGAAGAFF. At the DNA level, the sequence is TGTGCCAGCAGTTTACAATTCCCGGGACAGGGGGCGGCGGGAGCTTTCTTT.